This T cell receptor beta chain was obtained from a study of graft-versus-host responses after intestinal transplantation. Whole-study context: Multivisceral, liver-intestinal, or isolated intestinal grafts went to recipients. Anti-thymocyte globulin induction preceded about 3 years of tacrolimus and steroid maintenance in all recipients. Study results and caveats: GvH clones were identified in recipient marrow, with some first appearing in ileum or blood. High graft-versus-host to host-versus-graft T cell clonal ratios marked allografts of patients with graft-donor macrochimerism.

Some clones are missing from TCRdb's copy, which holds only in-frame ones; the method was immunoSEQ multiplex PCR. The sample lists approximately 49,000 clones; about 95% were seen once. Points on this clone: Its antigen is unknown.

The TCR originated in a human donor who was the organ donor for an intestinal transplant. The sample here was unstimulated CD8+ T cells sorted from spleen or lymph node cells, taken before transplant.

In nucleotides, the CDR3 is TGCAGCGTTGAAGCCTCGGGGGAGGGCCCGGGCTCCTACAATGAGCAGTTCTTC. Translated, it gives CSVEASGEGPGSYNEQFF. The V and J genes are TRBV29-1 and TRBJ2-1; 7 nucleotides line up with TRBD2. CDR1 and CDR2 from the germline V gene are SQVTM and ANQGSEA. This CDR3 has 18 residues. Germline trimming cut 1 base from V and 0 bases from J; bases unmatched to any gene: 12.